The T cell receptor beta chain described here comes from a study of control samples from healthy donors and cancer patients (dated by TCRdb to between 2020 and 2021). Note on this clone: The specificity of this receptor is unknown. No much larger clone exists at a distance of one base, and base qualities are not known.

Library preparation employed the immunoSEQ multiplex PCR assay. TCRdb carries this immuneACCESS record with in-frame sequences only. Its versions omit some clonotypes, under half of them owing to an unresolved V gene in the studies checked, with the rest unexplained. This sample has about 92,000 clones in its table, and roughly four fifths of those were observed once. Approximately 9.8% of the sample is taken by the ten largest. Germline trimming: 5 bases from V, 7 bases from J; junction bases outside gene matches: 10. For CDR1 and CDR2, the germline V gene (reference sequence) lists LNHDA and SQIVND. From cysteine to phenylalanine, the CDR3 is 15 amino acids long. Only CDR3 DNA is held: 45 bases, read in frame from base 1.

The rearrangement joined TRBV19 to TRBJ1-2; 10 junctional bases match TRBD1. What was sequenced was blood. The sequence came from a woman aged 55-70 years in good health. The CDR3 reads CASSSLVTGGLGYTF. In nucleotide form, the sequence is TGTGCCAGTAGTTCTCTCGTGACAGGGGGCCTTGGCTACACCTTC.